A single sample gave rise to the 5 T cell receptor beta chains below, sequenced in a study of CD4 and CD8 cells across lung adenocarcinoma regions (dated by TCRdb to 2017 to 2018). The library was made by PCR. Reads for this sample came from a HiSeq X Ten. TCRdb's own reprocessing of the public reads used fastp at Q25 and MiXCR and kept productive beta chains. Duplicate CDR3 protein sequences are folded into a single record with the most common DNA and genes. The sample yields fewer than 10,000 distinct CDR3 sequences; around half were counted once. The ten largest clones add up to around 21% of the sample. The sample was CD8+ T cells from the center of a lung tumor. What the cell subset or site label conveys for this sample: tumor center region. The receptors originated from a female donor with lung adenocarcinoma. The CD4 and CD8 labels of this study may be unreliable.

The rearrangement links TRBV19 to TRBJ2-7, with a possible D match to TRBD1 (5 bases). The end of the DNA aligns better with TRBJ2-5, so the J call may be wrong. From germline, CDR1 is LNHDA and CDR2 SQIVND (reference sequence). The CDR3 runs to 12 residues. The chain's CDR3 is CASRQAGETQYF. For the CDR3, the DNA is TGTGCCAGTAGACAGGCCGGGGAGACCCAGTACTTC.

This clonotype was counted at least ten times. The chain joins TRBV27 to TRBJ1-1; the D gene is possibly TRBD1 (5 bases). The V end lost 4 bases, the J end lost 11 bases, and 17 bases lay between the germline ends. CDR3 length: 13 residues. Looked up from germline, CDR1 is MNHEY and CDR2 is SMNVEV (reference sequence). This CDR3 is CASSSVGMRGAFF. The CDR3 nucleotides are TGTGCCAGCAGTTCCGTAGGGATGCGGGGGGCTTTCTTT.

This clonotype was seen only a few times. The V call is TRBV6-1, the J call TRBJ2-1; 7 bases are a match to TRBD2. TRBJ2-7 matches the DNA end more closely, so the J call is doubtful. The V gene's germline CDR1 is MNHNS and CDR2 SASEGT. The CDR3 sequence is 15 residues long. The CDR3 protein is CASSPRNRGGYEQYF. As DNA, the CDR3 is TGTGCCAGCAGTCCTAGGAATAGGGGAGGGTACGAGCAGTACTTC.

This clonotype was seen once. The chain carries TRBV12-3 or TRBV12-4 and TRBJ2-7; TRBD1 might be the D (5 bases). Trimming removed 4 bases at V and 1 base at J, with 8 bases between. The CDR3 is 13 amino acids. CDR3 bases: TGTGCCAGCAGTTCTCACAGGTCCTACGAGCAGTACTTC. As protein: CASSSHRSYEQYF.

This chain connects TRBV6-1 to TRBJ2-3; TRBD2 matches at 11 bases. The CDR3 length is 15 residues. V lost 6 bases and J lost 2; bases outside the gene matches: 4. Germline assignment: CDR1 MNHNS and CDR2 SASEGT. The CDR3 reads CASSSLAGDTDTQYF. The DNA of the CDR3 is TGTGCCAGCAGCTCACTAGCGGGGGACACAGATACGCAGTATTTT.